These 27 T cell receptor beta chains share one sample of origin, sequenced in a study of naive and memory T cell subsets. Both TRBC1 and TRBC2 were covered by a beta constant-region primer of two equimolar oligonucleotides. Nested alpha and beta constant-region primers with the SP2 primer drove four PCR rounds on ligated cDNA. A single record per CDR3 protein comes from TCRdb applying MiXCR to the UMI-ligation and nested PCR reads. The top ten clones hold around 59% of a sample with 10,000 or so distinct CDR3 sequences, 4.5% to 7% of them seen once. The specimen was CD4+ TEMRA cells from blood. Stated subset: effector memory re-expressing CD45RA, CD45RA+ CD27-. The origin of the receptors is a human donor in good health.

This clonotype occurred a few times. The rearrangement joins TRBV10-3 to TRBJ2-1; perhaps TRBD2 as D (6 bases). Germline CDR1 and CDR2: ENHRY and SYGVKD. There are 14 residues in the CDR3. Trimming shortened V by 5 bases and J by 3 bases, and 11 bases separated the two germline ends. DNA of the CDR3: TGTGCCATCAGTACGGGAGAAGTCTACAATGAGCAGTTCTTC. This sequence encodes CAISTGEVYNEQFF.

This clonotype appeared many times. The V and J genes are TRBV4-2 and TRBJ2-7; a possible D gene is TRBD1 (5 bases). CDR1 is LGHNA, CDR2 YNFKEQ, per germline. This CDR3 contains 16 residues. V lost 0 bases and J 2 bases, leaving 14 bases between the germline ends. CDR3 sequence reads: CASSQEDSLNPYEQYF. The CDR3, as DNA: TGTGCCAGCAGCCAAGAAGACAGTCTGAACCCCTACGAGCAGTACTTC.

This clonotype was seen repeatedly, ten times or more. The chain has TRBV7-2 and TRBJ2-3, with 11 bases identical to TRBD2. V was clipped by 2 bases and J by 3 bases; unmatched bases: 4. Germline loops: CDR1 SGHTA, CDR2 FQGNSA. This CDR3 is built from 16 residues. The CDR3, as DNA: TGTGCCAGCAGCTTAAGGCTAGCGGGGGGAACAGATACGCAGTATTTT. Translating it yields CASSLRLAGGTDTQYF.

This clonotype was seen more than once but under ten times. V is TRBV11-2 and J is TRBJ1-5; D not resolved. The CDR3 runs to 12 residues. V lost 4 bases to trimming and J lost 7 bases, with 8 bases between them. Looked up from germline, CDR1 is SGHAT and CDR2 is FQNNGV. The CDR3 is CASSSQDQPQHF. The DNA for the CDR3 is TGTGCCAGCAGCTCCCAAGACCAGCCCCAGCATTTT.

This clonotype was recorded at least ten times. This rearrangement joins TRBV3-1 to TRBJ2-1; the match to TRBD2 covers 9 bases. CDR1 LGHDT and CDR2 YNNKEL come from the germline V gene (reference sequence). V shed 2 bases, J shed 0 bases, and the junction held 5 bases outside the gene matches. CDR3 length: 17 amino acids. CDR3 residues: CASSQTTTSGSYNEQFF. CDR3 sequence (DNA): TGTGCCAGCAGCCAAACCACGACTAGCGGCTCCTACAATGAGCAGTTCTTC.

This clonotype was observed a few times. V usage is TRBV6-6 and J usage is TRBJ1-5, with D possibly matching TRBD1 (6 bases). Looked up from germline, CDR1 is MNHNY and CDR2 is SVGAGI (reference sequence). Trimming took 6 bases from V and 7 from J, leaving 10 bases between them. CDR3 length: 12 amino acids. CDR3 in DNA: TGTGCCAGCAGGCCACAGGGCCAGCCCCAGCATTTT. This gives the protein CASRPQGQPQHF.

By sample fraction, this clonotype is medium-sized (0.01 to 0.1%). The DNA for the CDR3 is TGTGCCAGCAGCTTGTTTGGGGCAGGGGGGAACACTGAAGCTTTCTTT. As protein: CASSLFGAGGNTEAFF. The chain is built from TRBV5-6 and TRBJ1-1, with TRBD1 matching over 7 bases. Trimming took 1 base from V and 1 from J; bases not matched to a gene: 7. Germline CDR1 is SGHDT and CDR2 is YYEEEE. CDR3 length: 16 amino acids.

J is TRBJ2-3 and V is TRBV21-1. TRBV21-1 is noted as a pseudogene. The CDR3 contains 17 residues. The DNA of the CDR3 is TGTGCCAGCAGCAAGAACAGCCATAGGGCAAGCACAGATACGCAGTATTTT. This translates into CASSKNSHRASTDTQYF.

This clonotype was counted only a few times. V gene TRBV7-2 combines with J gene TRBJ1-3, with D unclear. Per germline, CDR1 SGHTA and CDR2 FQGNSA. The V end lost 3 bases, the J end lost 10 bases, and 22 bases lay between the germline ends. This CDR3 is 16 amino acids long. This CDR3 reads CASSLDGSLLERTIYF. As DNA, the CDR3 is TGTGCCAGCAGCTTGGACGGATCACTTTTGGAAAGGACCATATATTTT.

The rearrangement links TRBV5-1 to TRBJ2-1; 8 bases fit TRBD2. CDR3 length equals 15 residues. V was pared by 0 bases and J by 8 bases, with 7 bases of the junction left unmatched. Germline values: CDR1 SGHRS, CDR2 YFSETQ. CDR3 protein: CASSLGGTSNYEQFF. CDR3 nucleotide sequence: TGCGCCAGCAGCTTGGGTGGGACTAGTAATTATGAGCAGTTCTTC.

The chain joins TRBV7-9 to TRBJ2-2; 12 bases align to TRBD1. The CDR3 spans 19 residues. V gave up 3 bases and J gave up 2 bases; unmatched junction bases: 10. Germline assignment: CDR1 SEHNR and CDR2 FQNEAQ (reference sequence). CDR3 sequence: CASSFVALGTGGNTGELFF. The CDR3 DNA reads as TGTGCCAGCAGCTTCGTCGCGCTGGGGACAGGGGGCAACACCGGGGAGCTGTTTTTT.

The chain uses TRBV7-9 and TRBJ2-3; D gene uncertain. The germline V gene encodes CDR1 SEHNR and CDR2 FQNEAQ (reference sequence). V lost 8 bases and J 5 bases, leaving 8 bases between the germline ends. The CDR3 runs 11 residues. The CDR3 loop is CASLSLDTQYF. CDR3 sequence (DNA): TGTGCCAGCTTGAGCTTAGATACGCAGTATTTT. The whole variable domain, filled in from reference TRBV7-9 and TRBJ2-3, reads DTGVSQNPRHKITKRGQNVTFRCDPISEHNRLYWYRQTLGQGPEFLTYFQNEAQLEKSRLLSDRFSAERPKGSFSTLEIQRTEQGDSAMYLCASLSLDTQYFGPGTRLTVL.

This clonotype was detected many times. V is TRBV14 and J is TRBJ1-2, with D unresolved. The CDR3 sequence is 15 residues long. The V end was cut by 1 base, the J end by 3 bases, with 12 bases between. The germline V gene encodes CDR1 SGHDN and CDR2 FVKESK. The CDR3 spells CASSQGLSAYYGYTF. CDR3 DNA sequence: TGTGCCAGCAGCCAAGGATTAAGCGCCTACTATGGCTACACCTTC.

This clonotype was seen many times. The chain has TRBV6-2 or TRBV6-3 and TRBJ2-5; perhaps TRBD2 as D (5 bases). Trimming cost V 6 bases and J 5 bases, with 7 bases left between them. CDR1 and CDR2 (germline): MNHEY, SVGEGT. The CDR3 sequence is 11 residues long. As DNA, the CDR3 is TGTGCCAGCAGCTCGGGGGAGACCCAGTACTTC. Translating gives CASSSGETQYF.

The CDR3 loop is CANGRTNTGELFF. In nucleotides, the CDR3 is TGTGCCAATGGACGGACGAACACCGGGGAGCTGTTTTTT. The chain recombines TRBV7-8 with TRBJ2-2; D unresolved. V lost 10 bases and J 0 bases, leaving 9 bases between the germline ends. This CDR3 spans 13 amino acids. The germline V gene has CDR1 SGHVS and CDR2 FQNEAQ.

This clonotype was counted at least ten times. The chain has TRBV20-1 and TRBJ1-2, with D hard to call. Trimming removed 3 bases at V and 6 bases at J, with 14 bases between. There are 13 residues in the CDR3. Germline CDR1 and CDR2: DFQATT and SNEGSKA (reference sequence). This CDR3 reads CSARERGLDGYTF. In DNA form, the CDR3 reads TGCAGTGCTAGGGAGAGAGGGCTGGATGGCTACACCTTC.

There are many counts of this clonotype. The V and J genes are TRBV6-1 and TRBJ2-1; TRBD2 aligns across 10 bases. Germline V gene data show CDR1 as MNHNS and CDR2 as SASEGT. The CDR3 is made up of 15 amino acids. The J segment lost 6 bases and the V segment lost 6 bases, leaving 8 bases of the junction unmatched. Written as DNA, the CDR3 is TGTGCCAGCAGGCCGGGACTAGCGTCGGGCAATGAGCAGTTCTTC. Its translation is CASRPGLASGNEQFF.

About this clonotype itself: Possible read error: a much larger clone is one base away. The chain carries TRBV2 and TRBJ1-1; no reliable D call. Per germline, CDR1 SNHLY and CDR2 FYNNEI. Trimming stripped 8 bases from V and 2 bases from J, with 15 bases between. CDR3 length: 14 residues. CDR3 nucleotides: TGTGCCAGCCTACGGATGGGAACTAACACTGAAGCTTTCTTT. The encoded protein is CASLRMGTNTEAFF.

This clonotype was seen ten or more times. V and J are TRBV11-3 and TRBJ2-3, with D perhaps TRBD2 (6 bases). The germline V gene encodes CDR1 SGHNT and CDR2 YENEEA. Trimming took 0 bases from V and 2 from J, leaving 12 bases between them. The CDR3 totals 16 residues. The CDR3 loop reads CASSLDPPGATDTQYF. The CDR3, as DNA: TGTGCCAGCAGCTTAGATCCTCCGGGAGCCACAGATACGCAGTATTTT.

The chain combines TRBV12-3 or TRBV12-4 with TRBJ1-2; no reliable D call. This CDR3 comprises 15 residues. V was trimmed by 6 bases and J by 4 bases, leaving 18 bases between them. The CDR3: CASSPHAGSVYGYTF. The DNA of the CDR3 is TGTGCCAGCAGCCCCCACGCGGGGTCGGTCTATGGCTACACCTTC.

This clonotype was observed at least ten times. The chain employs TRBV19 and TRBJ2-3; no firm D call. The germline V gene encodes CDR1 LNHDA and CDR2 SQIVND (reference sequence). This CDR3 contains 13 residues. V lost 6 bases, J lost 2 bases, and 9 bases lay in between. CDR3: CASRAGHTDTQYF. CDR3 DNA: TGTGCCAGTAGGGCAGGCCACACAGATACGCAGTATTTT.

The table lists this clonotype with a few counts. This chain joins TRBV6-6 and TRBJ2-2; maybe TRBD2 (6 bases). Germline loops: CDR1 MNHNY, CDR2 SVGAGI (reference sequence). This CDR3 comprises 14 residues. Trimming removed 5 bases from V and 0 bases from J, with 7 bases in between. Written as DNA, the CDR3 is TGTGCCAGCAGTCGCGGGACGAACACCGGGGAGCTGTTTTTT. It specifies CASSRGTNTGELFF.

This clonotype was seen many times. The junction and the germline gene differ at one end; a read error may be behind it. CDR3 coding DNA: TGTGCCAGCAGTGAGGACTCCCACGAGCAGTACTTC. Translating gives CASSEDSHEQYF. The rearrangement joins TRBV25-1 to TRBJ2-7; possibly TRBD2 for D (5 bases). Per germline, CDR1 MGHDK and CDR2 SYGVNS. The CDR3 has 12 amino acids.

This clonotype has only a few counts. This chain joins TRBV6-2 or TRBV6-3 and TRBJ2-3; 7 nucleotides agree with TRBD1. Germline CDR1 reads MNHEY; CDR2 reads SVGEGT. V was pared by 6 bases and J by 4 bases, with 13 bases of the junction left unmatched. CDR3 size: 16 residues. The chain's CDR3 is CASSVQGLGIADTQYF. Here the CDR3 DNA reads TGTGCCAGCAGCGTACAGGGGCTGGGGATTGCAGATACGCAGTATTTT.

This clonotype was seen at least ten times. V is TRBV12-3 or TRBV12-4 and J is TRBJ2-3; D gene ambiguous. The CDR3 contains 14 residues. V was shortened by 5 bases and J by 0 bases, with 9 bases between the two germline ends. The CDR3 sequence: CASSIGGSTDTQYF. In nucleotides, the CDR3 is TGTGCCAGCAGTATTGGCGGTAGCACAGATACGCAGTATTTT.

The CDR3 is CASSLFSGIDTDTQYF. CDR3 DNA sequence: TGTGCCAGCAGTTTATTCTCTGGGATTGACACAGATACGCAGTATTTT. J is TRBJ2-3 and V is TRBV12-3 or TRBV12-4, with D unclear. Trimming stripped 2 bases from V and 2 bases from J, with 14 bases between. CDR3 length equals 16 residues.

In its sample, this clonotype was seen many times. The rearrangement joins TRBV20-1 to TRBJ2-7; D might be TRBD1 (5 bases). Trimming took 1 base from V and 2 from J, leaving 12 bases between them. Germline loops: CDR1 DFQATT, CDR2 SNEGSKA (reference sequence). The length of the CDR3 is 14 residues. The CDR3 reads CSARVGQGAYEQYF. The CDR3 DNA follows: TGCAGTGCTAGAGTGGGGCAGGGCGCCTACGAGCAGTACTTC.